This TCR beta chain stems from a study of OX40 agonist ivuxolimab in advanced cancers. Study findings and constraints: Expanded clones were, on average, more numerous among CD8+ T cells than CD4+. Low normalized T-cell clonal expansion was also seen in some nonresponders.

Prior autoimmune disease or systemic immunosuppression barred patients. TCRdb's copy holds only in-frame clones and misses some; the assay was immunoSEQ multiplex PCR. The sample has around 29,000 clones, about 76% seen once; the top ten hold approximately 30%. For this clone: Antigen specificity is unknown.

The germline V and J ends were trimmed by 3 bases and 3 bases, with 15 bases remaining between them. Germline CDR1 and CDR2: SGHRS and YFSETQ. This CDR3 is built from 16 residues. This clonotype originated in an adult with an advanced solid tumor such as melanoma, head and neck, liver or kidney cancer. This specimen consisted of CD4+ or CD8+ T cells sorted from blood, obtained in a trial of the OX40 agonist ivuxolimab. J is TRBJ2-2 and V is TRBV5-1; D is possibly TRBD2 (5 bases). The CDR3 here is CASSSLVTEDTGELFF. The DNA of the CDR3 is TGCGCCAGCAGCTCACTAGTAACGGAGGACACCGGGGAGCTGTTTTTT.